This TCR beta chain was observed in a study of a mutant IDH1 vaccine in newly diagnosed glioma. Background on the study: Among treated patients, roughly 60% were male and around 40% female, and mean age was 40.4 years. It was radiotherapy, temozolomide, or both that patients received previously, with most receiving both. Held at week 35, visit V12 was the safety follow-up, and visit V13 followed at week 47.

The CDR3 sequence is 15 residues long. Trimming pared 5 bases from V and 3 bases from J, leaving 17 bases between. The germline gives CDR1 SEHNR, CDR2 FQNEAQ (reference sequence). This clone was seen only a few times. Its cognate antigen is unknown. Clones were sequenced by immunoSEQ multiplex PCR, and TCRdb holds only the in-frame ones, with some missing. This table has roughly 13,000 clones, around 77% appearing once. Noted time point: week 47, end of study. Every single dose of the vaccine, 300 ug of mutant IDH1 20-mer peptide, came with topical imiquimod. The sequence derives from a middle-aged woman with glioma. The genes are TRBV7-9 and TRBJ2-7, with TRBD2 as a possible D gene (6 bases). The sequenced sample was PBMCs, obtained from a glioma patient whose treatment included an IDH1 peptide vaccine. The CDR3 sequence: CASSPRRAMGYEQYF. CDR3 bases: TGTGCCAGCAGCCCACGGAGGGCTATGGGCTACGAGCAGTACTTC.